Included here is one T cell receptor (beta chain) sequence, with context. Its cognate antigen has yet to be identified. It has no much larger one-base neighbor in the sample; base qualities were not kept. The same CDR3 can be traced to other DNA sequences in this sample. The entry originates in a study of a mutant IDH1 vaccine in newly diagnosed glioma (dated by TCRdb to 2020 to 2022). As for the study more broadly: Vaccination was initiated 4-6 weeks after radiotherapy alone, or concurrently with temozolomide cycles in the chemotherapy-containing groups. Of the approximately 34 treated patients, approximately 62% were male and about 40% were female, and a mean age of approximately 40 years was recorded. Prior to enrollment, patients had been given standard therapy consisting of radiotherapy alone, temozolomide alone, or radiochemotherapy with temozolomide, with the combination given to most patients. For exploratory analyses, longitudinal TCRB deep sequencing was carried out in roughly 25 treated patients wherever samples were available. Peripheral blood was collected at six visits: V03 (baseline), V05, V07, V10, V12 and V13. Visit V12 was the week-35 safety follow-up and visit V13 was the week-47 end of study. Overall results and qualifications from the work: It was noted by the authors that analyses of patient blood samples could not be reproduced owing to sample limitations. Selection of PBMC samples for TCRB deep sequencing was based on availability. Immune responses induced by the vaccine were seen in 90% to 95% of patients across multiple MHC alleles. Pseudoprogression appeared unrelated to alterations in the top peripheral T cell clonotypes detected by TCRB sequencing.

The CDR3 goes from the cysteine to the phenylalanine over 11 residues. Only the CDR3 part of the read is kept: 33 bases, read in frame from the first base. The junction carries 1 base between V and J, which are trimmed by 3 bases and 1 base respectively. Looking up the germline V gene yields CDR1 SGHAT and CDR2 FQNNGV. Libraries were built with the immunoSEQ multiplex PCR assay. The hsTCRB Kit was used according to the manufacturer's protocol to amplify rearranged TCR beta chain sequences. TCRB libraries were sequenced on an Illumina MiSeq. The paper's processing steps were these. Demultiplexing, trimming and gene mapping were performed with the kit vendor's proprietary platform. TCRdb's version of the immuneACCESS table is confined to in-frame rearrangements and falls short of the full clone set. An unresolved V gene accounts for under half of the shortfall where checked; the remainder is of unknown origin. V, J and clone size are those of that table, while D and trimming were read from the DNA. The sample table shows 60,000 to 70,000 clones, and around four fifths are seen once. The ten largest clones take up around 4.1% of the sample.

In light of the paper, this sample's time point label describes: week 47, end of study. Each vaccine dose, consisting of 300 ug of a 20-mer mutant IDH1 peptide in Montanide, was administered subcutaneously with topical imiquimod. Patients received eight vaccinations in weeks 1, 3, 5, 7, 11, 15, 19 and 23, corresponding to visits V03 through V10. Donors had newly diagnosed WHO grade 3 or 4 IDH1-mutant astrocytomas with loss of nuclear ATRX. The samples were drawn from NOA16, a multicentre, single-arm, open-label phase I trial in Germany that tested a mutant IDH1 peptide vaccine in humans for the first time. Genomic DNA for TCRB sequencing was extracted from EDTA blood using the DNeasy Blood and Tissue Kit.

This receptor chain uses TRBV11-2 and TRBJ2-7, with the identity of the D gene unclear. The receptor's source is a man between 25 and 39 years old with glioma. The source material was PBMCs, sampled from a glioma patient whose treatment included an IDH1 peptide vaccine. The base sequence is TGTGCCAGCAGCTTTTCCTACGAGCAGTACTTC. This is translated as CASSFSYEQYF.